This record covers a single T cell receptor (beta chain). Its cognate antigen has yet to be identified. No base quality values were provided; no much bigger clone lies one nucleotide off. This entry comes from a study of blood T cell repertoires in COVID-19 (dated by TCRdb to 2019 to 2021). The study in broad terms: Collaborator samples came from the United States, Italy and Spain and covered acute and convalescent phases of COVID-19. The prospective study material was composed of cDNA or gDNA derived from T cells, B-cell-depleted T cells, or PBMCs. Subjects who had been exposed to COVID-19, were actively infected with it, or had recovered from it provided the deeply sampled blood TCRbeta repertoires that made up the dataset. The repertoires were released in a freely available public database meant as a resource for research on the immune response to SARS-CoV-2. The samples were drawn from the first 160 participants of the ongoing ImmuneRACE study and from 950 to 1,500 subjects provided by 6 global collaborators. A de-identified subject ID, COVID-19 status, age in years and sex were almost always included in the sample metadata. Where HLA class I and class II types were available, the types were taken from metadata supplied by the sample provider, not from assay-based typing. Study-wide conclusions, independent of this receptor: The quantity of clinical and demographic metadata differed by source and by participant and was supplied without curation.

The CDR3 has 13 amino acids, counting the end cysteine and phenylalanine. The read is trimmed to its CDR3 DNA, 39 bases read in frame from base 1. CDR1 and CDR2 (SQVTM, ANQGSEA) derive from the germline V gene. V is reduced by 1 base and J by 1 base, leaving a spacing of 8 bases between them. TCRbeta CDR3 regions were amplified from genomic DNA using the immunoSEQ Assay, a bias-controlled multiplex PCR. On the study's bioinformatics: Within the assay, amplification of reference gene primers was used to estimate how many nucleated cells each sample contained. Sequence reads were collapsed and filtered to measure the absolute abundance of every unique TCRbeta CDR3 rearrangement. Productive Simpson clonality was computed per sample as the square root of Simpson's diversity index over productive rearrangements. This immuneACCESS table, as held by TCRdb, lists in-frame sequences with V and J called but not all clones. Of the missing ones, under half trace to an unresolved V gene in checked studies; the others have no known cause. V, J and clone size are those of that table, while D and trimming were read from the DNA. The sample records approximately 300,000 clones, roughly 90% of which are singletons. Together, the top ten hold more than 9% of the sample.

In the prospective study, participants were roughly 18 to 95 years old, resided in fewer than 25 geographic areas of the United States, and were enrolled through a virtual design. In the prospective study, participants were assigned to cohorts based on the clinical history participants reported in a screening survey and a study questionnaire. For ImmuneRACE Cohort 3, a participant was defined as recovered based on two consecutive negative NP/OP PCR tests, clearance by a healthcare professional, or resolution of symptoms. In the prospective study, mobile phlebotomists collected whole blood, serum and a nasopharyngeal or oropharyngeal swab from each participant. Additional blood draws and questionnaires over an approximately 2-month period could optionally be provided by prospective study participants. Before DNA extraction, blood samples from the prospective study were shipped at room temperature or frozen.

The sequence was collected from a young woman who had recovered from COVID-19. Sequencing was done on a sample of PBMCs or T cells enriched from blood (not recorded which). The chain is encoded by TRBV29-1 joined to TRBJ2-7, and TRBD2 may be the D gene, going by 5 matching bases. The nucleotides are TGCAGCGTTGAAGGCGGGCTGTCCTACGAGCAGTACTTC. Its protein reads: CSVEGGLSYEQYF.